What follows are 29 T cell receptor beta chains derived from one specimen sequenced in a study of blood T cell repertoires in COVID-19. Sequencing used immunoSEQ multiplex PCR; TCRdb keeps in-frame clones, though not all of them. The profile shows hundreds of thousands of clones, 80% to 90% of them singletons. Input material: PBMCs or T cells enriched from blood (not recorded which). Receptors were obtained from a woman aged 45 to 65 who had been exposed to COVID-19.

Here the CDR3 reads CASILQGVRPEAFF. CDR3 DNA sequence: TGTGCCAGCATTTTACAGGGCGTACGGCCTGAAGCTTTCTTT. The chain employs TRBV6-5 and TRBJ1-1; a possible D gene is TRBD1 (6 bases). V lost 7 bases, J lost 6 bases, and 18 bases lay in between. Germline CDR1 MNHEY, CDR2 SVGAGI. The CDR3 length is 14 residues.

This clone has a single count. The chain uses TRBV7-9 and TRBJ1-2; TRBD1 aligns across 8 bases. The CDR3 is 14 amino acids. The germline V gene has CDR1 SEHNR and CDR2 FQNEAQ (reference sequence). J was trimmed by 4 bases and V by 3 bases; bases with no gene match: 4. The CDR3 DNA reads TGTGCCAGCAGCTTCCAGGGGGCAGCCTATGGCTACACCTTC. Amino acid sequence: CASSFQGAAYGYTF.

This rearrangement joins TRBV19 to TRBJ1-1; D possibly corresponds to TRBD1 (5 bases). This CDR3 comprises 15 residues. The germline V and J ends were trimmed by 5 bases and 7 bases, with 20 bases remaining between them. The germline V gene encodes CDR1 LNHDA and CDR2 SQIVND (reference sequence). The CDR3 here is CASSARRGSLGEAFF. CDR3 in DNA: TGTGCCAGTAGTGCCCGGAGGGGAAGTTTAGGTGAAGCTTTCTTT.

The chain has TRBV19 and TRBJ1-4, with D tentatively TRBD1 (5 bases). Germline loops: CDR1 LNHDA, CDR2 SQIVND (reference sequence). The CDR3 has 16 amino acids. The ends were cut back, 3 bases at V and 0 bases at J, with 11 bases in the middle. The CDR3 sequence: CASSIVPGATNEKLFF. The DNA for the CDR3 is TGTGCCAGTAGTATCGTTCCGGGGGCAACTAATGAAAAACTGTTTTTT. Looking up the rest from reference TRBV19 and TRBJ1-4 gives the full variable domain: DGGITQSPKYLFRKEGQNVTLSCEQNLNHDAMYWYRQDPGQGLRLIYYSQIVNDFQKGDIAEGYSVSREKKESFPLTVTSAQKNPTAFYLCASSIVPGATNEKLFFGSGTQLSVL.

This clone was detected once. This chain joins TRBV30 and TRBJ1-6; D is uncertain. This CDR3 has 16 residues. V was clipped by 0 bases and J by 9 bases, with 18 bases between them. Germline CDR1 reads GTSNPN; CDR2 reads SVGIG (reference sequence). Written as DNA, the CDR3 is TGTGCCTGGAGTGTAATCCCGCTACTTGAACCTTCACCCCTCCACTTT. Its protein product is CAWSVIPLLEPSPLHF.

This clone was seen more than once but under ten times. The genes are TRBV9 and TRBJ1-4; no clear D. The V end lost 0 bases, the J end lost 5 bases, and 11 bases lay between the germline ends. CDR1 SGDLS and CDR2 YYNGEE come from the germline V gene. The CDR3 consists of 15 residues. The CDR3 DNA reads TGTGCCAGCAGCGTAGGAGGGCAGCTAAATGAAAAACTGTTTTTT. As protein: CASSVGGQLNEKLFF.

The chain is built from TRBV5-4 and TRBJ1-4, with D possibly matching TRBD1 (5 bases). The CDR3 loop spans 12 amino acids. Germline V gene lookup returns CDR1 SGHNT and CDR2 YYREEE (reference sequence). Trimming removed 4 bases from V and 8 bases from J, with 9 bases in between. The CDR3 protein is CASSLRGEKLFF. The CDR3 region has the DNA TGTGCCAGCAGCCTGCGGGGGGAAAAACTGTTTTTT.

This clone was picked up one time. This sequence joins TRBV27 and TRBJ1-1; D uncertain. CDR1 and CDR2 from the germline V gene are MNHEY and SMNVEV (reference sequence). The CDR3 contains 15 residues. Trimming removed 0 bases from V and 3 bases from J, with 11 bases in between. CDR3 in amino acids: CASSLSASAYTEAFF. The DNA of the CDR3 is TGTGCCAGCAGTTTATCTGCGAGTGCTTACACTGAAGCTTTCTTT.

J is TRBJ2-2 and V is TRBV5-1; D uncertain. Trimming took 3 bases from V and 5 from J, leaving 2 bases between them. The length of the CDR3 is 11 residues. CDR1 SGHRS and CDR2 YFSETQ come from the germline V gene. The CDR3 spells CASSSTGELFF. In DNA, the CDR3 is TGCGCCAGCAGCTCGACCGGGGAGCTGTTTTTT.

This clone was counted a single time. The CDR3 protein is CASGLGGRPGNTIYF. Here the CDR3 DNA reads TGTGCTAGTGGTTTGGGCGGGAGACCTGGAAACACCATATATTTT. The J gene is TRBJ1-3, the V gene TRBV12-5; D remains unclear. V was clipped by 1 base and J by 2 bases, with 9 bases between them. Germline V lookup: CDR1 LGHNT, CDR2 FRNRAP. There are 15 residues in the CDR3.

The CDR3 sequence: CASSLKRGTSTDTQYF. The CDR3 bases are TGTGCCAGCAGCTTGAAGCGGGGGACTAGCACAGATACGCAGTATTTT. This sequence joins TRBV5-4 and TRBJ2-3, with 8 bases fitting TRBD2. The CDR3 spans 16 residues. V was pared by 1 base and J by 0 bases, with 4 bases of the junction left unmatched. Germline assignment: CDR1 SGHNT and CDR2 YYREEE (reference sequence).

This chain uses TRBV19 with TRBJ1-6; TRBD1 matches 9 bases. CDR3 length equals 14 residues. Per germline, CDR1 LNHDA and CDR2 SQIVND (reference sequence). J gave up 10 bases and V 6 bases, and 7 bases lay outside the gene matches. CDR3 region: CASSPGQGHSPLHF. CDR3 nucleotide sequence: TGTGCCAGTAGCCCGGGACAGGGACACTCACCCCTCCACTTT.

This clone was detected once. The chain couples TRBV5-4 to TRBJ1-4; 7 nucleotides match TRBD1. This CDR3 is built from 15 residues. With 0 bases clipped from V and 5 bases from J, the junction kept 4 bases outside the gene matches. Germline CDR1 SGHNT, CDR2 YYREEE (reference sequence). This chain's CDR3 is CASSLGGGRNEKLFF. CDR3 nucleotide sequence: TGTGCCAGCAGCTTGGGAGGGGGCCGAAATGAAAAACTGTTTTTT. The variable domain in full, completed from reference TRBV5-4 and TRBJ1-4, reads ETGVTQSPTHLIKTRGQQVTLRCSSQSGHNTVSWYQQALGQGPQFIFQYYREEENGRGNFPPRFSGLQFPNYSSELNVNALELDDSALYLCASSLGGGRNEKLFFGSGTQLSVL.

This rearrangement joins TRBV3-1 (or the pseudogene TRBV3-2) to TRBJ2-3; D uncertain. CDR1 is LGHDT and CDR2 is YNNKEL in the germline V gene (reference sequence). The CDR3 contains 14 residues. The V end was cut by 0 bases, the J end by 1 base, with 5 bases between. Here the CDR3 DNA reads TGTGCCAGCAGCCAAGACCGGGGCACAGATACGCAGTATTTT. Translated: CASSQDRGTDTQYF.

The sample holds a few counts of this clone. The CDR3 DNA sequence: TGTGCCAGCAGCTCGACATCGAACACTGAAGCTTTCTTT. Amino acid sequence: CASSSTSNTEAFF. The chain couples TRBV7-9 to TRBJ1-1; D unresolved. Germline V gene lookup returns CDR1 SEHNR and CDR2 FQNEAQ (reference sequence). CDR3 length equals 13 residues. V gave up 4 bases and J gave up 1 base, with 7 bases separating them.

The chain couples TRBV5-6 to TRBJ1-2; D is uncertain. The CDR3 sequence is 12 residues long. Germline CDR1 reads SGHDT; CDR2 reads YYEEEE. V lost 4 bases, J lost 5 bases, and 9 bases lay in between. The CDR3 coding sequence is TGTGCCAGCAGCATCCGGTCGTATGGCTACACCTTC. This sequence encodes CASSIRSYGYTF. The full variable domain, in which reference TRBV5-6 and TRBJ1-2 provide the parts outside the CDR3, is DAGVTQSPTHLIKTRGQQVTLRCSPKSGHDTVSWYQQALGQGPQFIFQYYEEEERQRGNFPDRFSGHQFPNYSSELNVNALLLGDSALYLCASSIRSYGYTFGSGTRLTVV.

The genes are TRBV27 and TRBJ1-5; no clear D gene. CDR3 length: 12 amino acids. V lost 7 bases, J lost 4 bases, and 8 bases lay in between. CDR1 is MNHEY and CDR2 is SMNVEV in the germline V gene (reference sequence). CDR3 loop: CASTSGNQPQHF. The CDR3 DNA follows: TGTGCCAGCACCTCGGGGAATCAGCCCCAGCATTTT.

The V call is TRBV12-5, the J call TRBJ2-7, with a weak D call TRBD2 (5 bases). Germline CDR1 is LGHNT and CDR2 is FRNRAP. V was clipped by 2 bases and J by 6 bases, with 14 bases between them. The CDR3 spans 14 residues. This chain's CDR3 is CASGLSPGFFEQYF. The CDR3 nucleotides are TGTGCTAGTGGTTTGTCCCCGGGGTTCTTCGAGCAGTACTTC.

The gene calls are TRBV5-1 and TRBJ2-3; the D gene is possibly TRBD2 (6 bases). This CDR3 is 18 amino acids long. Trimming stripped 1 base from V and 0 bases from J, with 18 bases between. The germline V gene has CDR1 SGHRS and CDR2 YFSETQ. DNA for the CDR3: TGCGCCAGCAGCTTGCGGGCGGGACTTTCGTCTAGCACAGATACGCAGTATTTT. This translates into CASSLRAGLSSSTDTQYF.

To note about this clone: A clone one base away is much larger, so this may be a read error. The genes are TRBV30 and TRBJ1-1, with D perhaps TRBD1 (6 bases). Trimming stripped 0 bases from V and 3 bases from J, with 8 bases between. CDR1 is GTSNPN, CDR2 SVGIG, per germline (reference sequence). The CDR3 is made up of 13 amino acids. The CDR3 nucleotides are TGTGCCTGGAGTGTACAGGGTCACACTGAAGCTTTCTTT. Translated: CAWSVQGHTEAFF. The whole variable domain, filled in from reference TRBV30 and TRBJ1-1, reads SQTIHQWPATLVQPVGSPLSLECTVEGTSNPNLYWYRQAAGRGLQLLFYSVGIGQISSEVPQNLSASRPQDRQFILSSKKLLLSDSGFYLCAWSVQGHTEAFFGQGTRLTVV.

This chain uses TRBV27 with TRBJ1-6; weak D call: TRBD1 (5 bases). The CDR3 consists of 17 residues. V lost 7 bases and J 0 bases, leaving 16 bases between the germline ends. From germline, CDR1 is MNHEY and CDR2 SMNVEV (reference sequence). The CDR3 is CASKKDAGISYNSPLHF. The CDR3 region has the DNA TGTGCCAGCAAAAAAGACGCAGGGATCTCCTATAATTCACCCCTCCACTTT.

The V and J genes are TRBV11-2 and TRBJ2-3, with a tentative D call TRBD2 (7 bases). The germline CDR1 and CDR2 sequences are SGHAT and FQNNGV. The CDR3 is 16 residues long. V was trimmed by 3 bases and J by 1 base, leaving 14 bases between them. The CDR3 loop reads CASSFGGGGRTDTQYF. Here the CDR3 DNA reads TGTGCCAGCAGCTTCGGTGGGGGGGGGCGCACAGATACGCAGTATTTT.

This rearrangement joins TRBV21-1 to TRBJ1-6; the D call of TRBD1 is as the table states it, not checked on the DNA. TRBV21-1 is given as a pseudogene. The CDR3 contains 19 residues. Written as DNA, the CDR3 is TGTGCCAGCAGCATTGGCTCCGGGACAGGGAGCTCCTATAATTCACCCCTCCACTTT. Encoded protein: CASSIGSGTGSSYNSPLHF.

The chain couples TRBV29-1 to TRBJ1-2; possible D gene TRBD1, 5 bases. Per germline, CDR1 SQVTM and CDR2 ANQGSEA. The V end was cut by 4 bases, the J end by 5 bases, with 11 bases between. This CDR3 spans 12 amino acids. The CDR3 loop reads CSVVETAYGYTF. CDR3 nucleotide sequence: TGCAGCGTTGTTGAGACAGCTTATGGCTACACCTTC.

The chain uses TRBV6-5 and TRBJ1-2; possible D gene TRBD1, 6 bases. V lost 6 bases and J 11 bases, leaving 16 bases between the germline ends. Germline loops: CDR1 MNHEY, CDR2 SVGAGI. The CDR3 is 12 amino acids. Here the CDR3 DNA reads TGTGCCAGCAGCCCCAACAGGGACGGGTACACCTTC. It is translated as CASSPNRDGYTF.

The chain joins TRBV4-3 to TRBJ2-2, with D maybe TRBD1 (5 bases). CDR3 length: 16 residues. Trimming took off 2 bases at V and 6 bases at J, with 16 bases between the two ends. The V gene's germline CDR1 is LGHNA and CDR2 YSLEER. The CDR3 sequence is CASSQFWGAVPGELFF. DNA for the CDR3: TGCGCCAGCAGCCAATTCTGGGGCGCAGTTCCCGGGGAGCTGTTTTTT.

The chain links TRBV19 to TRBJ1-1, with D unclear. V was pared by 3 bases and J by 0 bases, with 17 bases between. CDR1 is LNHDA and CDR2 is SQIVND in the germline V gene (reference sequence). The CDR3 sequence is 17 residues long. The chain's CDR3 is CASSIVEARPLNTEAFF. CDR3 DNA sequence: TGTGCCAGTAGTATCGTAGAGGCCAGACCCTTGAACACTGAAGCTTTCTTT.

The CDR3 DNA reads TGTGCCAGTAGTATAAGGGGGACAGGGGGGAGCGGTGAAGCTTTCTTT. Amino acids: CASSIRGTGGSGEAFF. The rearrangement uses TRBV19 and TRBJ1-1, with 11 bases identical to TRBD1. With 2 bases clipped from V and 7 bases from J, the junction kept 9 bases outside the gene matches. Per germline, CDR1 LNHDA and CDR2 SQIVND (reference sequence). The CDR3 covers 16 residues.

The chain has TRBV5-8 and TRBJ1-5, with a possible D match to TRBD1 (5 bases). Deletions cut 1 base from V and 6 bases from J, with 14 bases between. Germline CDR1 reads SGHTS; CDR2 reads YDEGEE. The CDR3 runs 15 residues. CDR3 sequence: CASSLRGARGQPQHF. CDR3 in DNA: TGTGCCAGCAGCTTGCGCGGGGCCCGGGGTCAGCCCCAGCATTTT.